Sequencing of this T cell receptor (beta chain) was carried out in a study of control samples from healthy donors and cancer patients. Profiled with immunoSEQ multiplex PCR; TCRdb holds only in-frame clones, not every one. The profile covers just under 150,000 clones, with 80% to 95% appearing a single time and approximately 3.2% taken by the ten largest. The sequenced material came from blood. The TCR originated in a man aged 25-45 years in good health.

This CDR3 reads CASSLDLGQTNEAFF. The CDR3 nucleotides read TGTGCCAGCAGCTTGGACTTAGGACAGACTAATGAAGCTTTCTTT. The chain couples TRBV5-6 to TRBJ1-1, with D possibly TRBD1 on 6 matching bases. Per the germline V gene, CDR1 is SGHDT and CDR2 is YYEEEE. The V and J ends lost 0 bases and 7 bases respectively, with 16 bases between them. The CDR3 extends over 15 amino acids.